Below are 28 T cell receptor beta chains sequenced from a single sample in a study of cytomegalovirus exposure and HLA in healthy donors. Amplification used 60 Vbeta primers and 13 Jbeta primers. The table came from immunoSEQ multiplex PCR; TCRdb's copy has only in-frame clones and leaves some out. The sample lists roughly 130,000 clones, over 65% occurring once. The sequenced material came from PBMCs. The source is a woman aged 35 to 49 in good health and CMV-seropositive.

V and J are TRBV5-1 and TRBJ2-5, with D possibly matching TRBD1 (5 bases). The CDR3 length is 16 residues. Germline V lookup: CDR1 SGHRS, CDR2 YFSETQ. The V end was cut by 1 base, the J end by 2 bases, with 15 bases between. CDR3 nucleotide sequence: TGCGCCAGCAGCTTGTCAGGGTCACAAGTACAAGAGACCCAGTACTTC. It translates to CASSLSGSQVQETQYF.

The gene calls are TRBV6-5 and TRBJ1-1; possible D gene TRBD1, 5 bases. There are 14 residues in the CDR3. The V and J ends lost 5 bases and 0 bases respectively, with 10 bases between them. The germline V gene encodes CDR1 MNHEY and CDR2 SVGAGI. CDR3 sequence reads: CASSNPGVNTEAFF. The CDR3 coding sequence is TGTGCCAGCAGTAACCCGGGGGTGAACACTGAAGCTTTCTTT.

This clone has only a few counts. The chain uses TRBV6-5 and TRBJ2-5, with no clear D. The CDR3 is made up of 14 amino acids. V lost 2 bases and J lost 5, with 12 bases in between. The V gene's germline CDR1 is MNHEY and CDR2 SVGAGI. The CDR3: CASSYGFPQETQYF. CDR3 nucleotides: TGTGCCAGCAGTTACGGCTTCCCTCAGGAGACCCAGTACTTC.

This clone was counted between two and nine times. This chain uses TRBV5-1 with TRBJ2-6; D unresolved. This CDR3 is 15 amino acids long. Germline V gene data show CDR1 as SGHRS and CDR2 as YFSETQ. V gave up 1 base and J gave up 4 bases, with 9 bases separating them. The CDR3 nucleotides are TGCGCCAGCAGCTTGTCGGGTTCGGGGGCCAACGTCCTGACTTTC. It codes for CASSLSGSGANVLTF.

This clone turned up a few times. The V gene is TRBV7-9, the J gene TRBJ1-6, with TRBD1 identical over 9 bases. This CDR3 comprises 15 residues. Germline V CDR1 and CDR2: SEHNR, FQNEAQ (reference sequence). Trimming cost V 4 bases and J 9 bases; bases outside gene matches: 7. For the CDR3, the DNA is TGTGCCAGCAGCTCGACAGGGGGTTCGGGTTCACCCCTCCACTTT. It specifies CASSSTGGSGSPLHF.

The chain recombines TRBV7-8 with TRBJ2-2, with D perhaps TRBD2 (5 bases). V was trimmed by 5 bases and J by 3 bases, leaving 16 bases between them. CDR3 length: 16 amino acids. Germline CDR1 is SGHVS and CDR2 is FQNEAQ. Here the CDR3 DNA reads TGTGCCAGCAGCCTCGGTTCCAGCGGATACACCGGGGAGCTGTTTTTT. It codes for CASSLGSSGYTGELFF.

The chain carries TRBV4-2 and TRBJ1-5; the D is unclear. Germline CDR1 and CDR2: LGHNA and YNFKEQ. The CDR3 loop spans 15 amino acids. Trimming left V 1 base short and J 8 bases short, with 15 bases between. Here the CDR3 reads CASSQAPDTVEPQHF. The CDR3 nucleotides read TGTGCCAGCAGCCAAGCTCCCGACACGGTGGAGCCCCAGCATTTT.

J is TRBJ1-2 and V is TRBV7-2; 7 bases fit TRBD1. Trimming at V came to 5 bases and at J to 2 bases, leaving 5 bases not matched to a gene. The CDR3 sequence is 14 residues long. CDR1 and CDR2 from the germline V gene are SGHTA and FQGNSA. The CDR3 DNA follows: TGTGCCAGCAGCCCCAGACAGGGCAACTATGGCTACACCTTC. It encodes CASSPRQGNYGYTF.

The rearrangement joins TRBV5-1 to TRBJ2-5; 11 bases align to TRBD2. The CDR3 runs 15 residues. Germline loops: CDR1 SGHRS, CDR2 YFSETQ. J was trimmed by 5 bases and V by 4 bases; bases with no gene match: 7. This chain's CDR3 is CASSQGTSGLETQYF. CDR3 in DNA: TGCGCCAGCAGCCAGGGGACTAGCGGTTTGGAGACCCAGTACTTC.

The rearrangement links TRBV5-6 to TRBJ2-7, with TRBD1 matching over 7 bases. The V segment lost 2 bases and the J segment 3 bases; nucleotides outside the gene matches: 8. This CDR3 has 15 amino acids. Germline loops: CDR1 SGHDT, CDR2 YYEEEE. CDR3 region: CASSLGTAGLYEQYF. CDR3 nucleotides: TGTGCCAGCAGCTTAGGGACAGCAGGGCTCTACGAGCAGTACTTC.

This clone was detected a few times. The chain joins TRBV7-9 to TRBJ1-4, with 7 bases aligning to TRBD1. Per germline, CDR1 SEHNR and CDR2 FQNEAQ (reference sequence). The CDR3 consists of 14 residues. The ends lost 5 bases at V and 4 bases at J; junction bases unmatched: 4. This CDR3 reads CASSIRDSNEKLFF. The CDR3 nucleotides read TGTGCCAGCAGCATCCGGGACAGTAATGAAAAACTGTTTTTT.

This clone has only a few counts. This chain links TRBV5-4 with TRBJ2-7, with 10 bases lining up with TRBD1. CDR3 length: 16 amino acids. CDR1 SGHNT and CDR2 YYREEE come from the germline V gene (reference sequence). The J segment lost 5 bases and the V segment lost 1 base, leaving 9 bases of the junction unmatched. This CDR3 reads CASSLPLPGTGDEQYF. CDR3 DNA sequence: TGTGCCAGCAGCTTGCCATTACCCGGGACAGGGGACGAGCAGTACTTC.

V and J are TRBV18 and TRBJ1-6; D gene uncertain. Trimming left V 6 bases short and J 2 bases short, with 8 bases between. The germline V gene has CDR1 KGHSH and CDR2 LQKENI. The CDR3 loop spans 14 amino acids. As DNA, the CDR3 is TGTGCCAGCTCGCCCGACACCTATAATTCACCCCTCCACTTT. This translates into CASSPDTYNSPLHF.

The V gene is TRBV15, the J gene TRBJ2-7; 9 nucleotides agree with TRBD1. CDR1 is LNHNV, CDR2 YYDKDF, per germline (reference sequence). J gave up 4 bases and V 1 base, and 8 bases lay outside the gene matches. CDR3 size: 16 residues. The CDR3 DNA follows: TGTGCCACCAGCAGAGGCCACCCGGACAGGGGATACGAGCAGTACTTC. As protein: CATSRGHPDRGYEQYF. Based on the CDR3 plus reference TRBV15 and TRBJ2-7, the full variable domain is DAMVIQNPRYQVTQFGKPVTLSCSQTLNHNVMYWYQQKSSQAPKLLFHYYDKDFNNEADTPDNFQSRRPNTSFCFLDIRSPGLGDTAMYLCATSRGHPDRGYEQYFGPGTRLTVT.

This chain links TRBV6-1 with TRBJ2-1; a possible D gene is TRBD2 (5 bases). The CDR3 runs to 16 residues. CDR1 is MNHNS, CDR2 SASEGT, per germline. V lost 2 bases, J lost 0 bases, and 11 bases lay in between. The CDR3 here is CASSEIALSSYNEQFF. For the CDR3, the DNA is TGTGCCAGCAGTGAAATAGCGTTGAGCTCCTACAATGAGCAGTTCTTC.

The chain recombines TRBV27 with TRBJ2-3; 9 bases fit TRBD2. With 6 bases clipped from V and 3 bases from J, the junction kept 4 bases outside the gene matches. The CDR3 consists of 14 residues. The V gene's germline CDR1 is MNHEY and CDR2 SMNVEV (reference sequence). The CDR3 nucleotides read TGTGCCAGCAGGGTAGCGGGAGCGACAGATACGCAGTATTTT. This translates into CASRVAGATDTQYF.

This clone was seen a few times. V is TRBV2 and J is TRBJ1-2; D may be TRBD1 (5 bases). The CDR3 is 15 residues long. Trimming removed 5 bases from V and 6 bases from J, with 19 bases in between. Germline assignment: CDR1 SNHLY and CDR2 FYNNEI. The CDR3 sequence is CASSIQGEFSHGYTF. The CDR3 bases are TGTGCCAGCAGTATTCAGGGCGAGTTTTCCCATGGCTACACCTTC.

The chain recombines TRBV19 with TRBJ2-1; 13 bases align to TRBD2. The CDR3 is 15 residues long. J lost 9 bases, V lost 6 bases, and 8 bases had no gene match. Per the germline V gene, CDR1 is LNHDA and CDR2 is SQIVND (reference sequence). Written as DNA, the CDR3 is TGTGCCAGTAGCCTACTAGCGGGAGGGCCGGGTGAGCAGTTCTTC. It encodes CASSLLAGGPGEQFF.

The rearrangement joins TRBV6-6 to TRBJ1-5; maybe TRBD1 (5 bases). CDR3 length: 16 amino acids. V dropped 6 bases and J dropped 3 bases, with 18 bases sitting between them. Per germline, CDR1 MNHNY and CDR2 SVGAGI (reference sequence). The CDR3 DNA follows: TGTGCCAGCAGCCTTACCCTAGACAGAATCAATCAGCCCCAGCATTTT. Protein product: CASSLTLDRINQPQHF.

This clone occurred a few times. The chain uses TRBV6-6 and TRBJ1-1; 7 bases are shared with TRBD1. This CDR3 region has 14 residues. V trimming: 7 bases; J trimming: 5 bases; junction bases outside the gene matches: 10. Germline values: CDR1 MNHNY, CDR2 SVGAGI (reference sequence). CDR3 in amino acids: CASTNRGGGTEAFF. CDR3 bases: TGTGCCAGCACCAACAGGGGAGGTGGAACTGAAGCTTTCTTT.

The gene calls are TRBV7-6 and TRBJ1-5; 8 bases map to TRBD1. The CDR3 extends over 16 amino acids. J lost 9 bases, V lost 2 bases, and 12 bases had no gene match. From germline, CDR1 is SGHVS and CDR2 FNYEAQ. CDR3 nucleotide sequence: TGTGCCAGCAGCTTAAGCGACAGGGGACGAATGGGGCCCCAGCATTTT. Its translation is CASSLSDRGRMGPQHF.

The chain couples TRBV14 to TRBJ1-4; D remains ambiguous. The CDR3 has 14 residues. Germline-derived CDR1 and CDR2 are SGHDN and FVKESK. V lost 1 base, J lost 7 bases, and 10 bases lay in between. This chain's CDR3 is CASSQAGYGEKLFF. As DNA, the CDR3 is TGTGCCAGCAGCCAAGCGGGGTATGGTGAAAAACTGTTTTTT.

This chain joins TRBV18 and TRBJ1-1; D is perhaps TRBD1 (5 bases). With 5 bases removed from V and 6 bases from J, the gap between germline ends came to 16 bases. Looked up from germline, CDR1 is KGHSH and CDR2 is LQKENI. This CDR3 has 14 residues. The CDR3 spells CASSATARGSEAFF. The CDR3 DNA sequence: TGTGCCAGCTCAGCGACCGCCCGGGGGTCTGAAGCTTTCTTT.

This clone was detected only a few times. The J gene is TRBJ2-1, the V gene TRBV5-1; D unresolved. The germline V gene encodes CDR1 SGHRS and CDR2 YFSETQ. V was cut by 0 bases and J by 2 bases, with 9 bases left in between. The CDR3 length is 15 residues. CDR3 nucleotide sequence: TGCGCCAGCAGCTTGGAGCCAGGAACCTACAATGAGCAGTTCTTC. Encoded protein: CASSLEPGTYNEQFF.

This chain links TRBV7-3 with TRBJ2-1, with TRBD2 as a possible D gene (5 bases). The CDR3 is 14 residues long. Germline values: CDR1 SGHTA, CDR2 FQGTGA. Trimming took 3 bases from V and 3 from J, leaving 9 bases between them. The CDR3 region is CASSLIAGYNEQFF. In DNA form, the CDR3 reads TGTGCCAGCAGCTTGATTGCGGGCTACAATGAGCAGTTCTTC.

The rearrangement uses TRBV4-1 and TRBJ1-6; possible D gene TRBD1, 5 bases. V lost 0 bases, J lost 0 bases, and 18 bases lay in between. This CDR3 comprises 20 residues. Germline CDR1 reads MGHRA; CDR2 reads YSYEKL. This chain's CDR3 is CASSQDLGPGVPSYNSPLHF. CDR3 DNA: TGCGCCAGCAGCCAAGACCTCGGGCCGGGGGTACCCTCCTATAATTCACCCCTCCACTTT.

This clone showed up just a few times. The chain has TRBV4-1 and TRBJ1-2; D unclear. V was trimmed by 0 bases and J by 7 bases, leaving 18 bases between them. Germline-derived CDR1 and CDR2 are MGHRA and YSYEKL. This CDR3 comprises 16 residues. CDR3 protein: CASSQDGGRSSSGYTF. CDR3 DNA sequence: TGCGCCAGCAGCCAAGATGGAGGGAGGTCCAGCAGTGGCTACACCTTC.

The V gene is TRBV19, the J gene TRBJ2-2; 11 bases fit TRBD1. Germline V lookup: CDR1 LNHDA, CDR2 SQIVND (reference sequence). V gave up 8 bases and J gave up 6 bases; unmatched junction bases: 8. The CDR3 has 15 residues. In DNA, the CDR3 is TGTGCCAGTGAGAGGGGACAGGGGGTTGCCGGGGAGCTGTTTTTT. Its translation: CASERGQGVAGELFF.